These T cell receptor beta chains were read from a single sample in a study of T-cell reconstitution after alpha-beta-depleted transplantation in children. TCRdb itself ran the PCR reads through MiXCR, one entry per CDR3 protein. The repertoire consists of about 160,000 distinct CDR3 sequences, with approximately 10% occurring once and the leading ten covering over 10%. Sequenced here: PBMCs, sampled before TCRalphabeta/CD19-depleted stem cell transplant. These receptors came from a boy younger than 10 with acute myeloid leukemia, due to receive a stem cell transplant. Each CDR3 is given with its conserved first and last residue. The order of the fields is V gene, J gene, CDR3 protein.

TRBV7-6,TRBJ2-3,CASSLDRRTDTQYF
TRBV11-2,TRBJ1-1,CASSLSRDRGSTNTEAFF
TRBV4-2,TRBJ1-1,CASSPTGVNTEAFF
TRBV15,TRBJ1-1,CATSRETSVSTEAFF
TRBV4-1,TRBJ1-1,CASSQGRGGASTEAFF
TRBV6-5,TRBJ2-7,CASSYARGGPEQYF
TRBV7-2,TRBJ1-4,CASSPSPLPGEKLFF
TRBV14,TRBJ2-1,CASSQGFRGWASSYNEQFF
TRBV18,TRBJ1-6,CASSRRTGLSSPLHF
TRBV4-1,TRBJ2-1,CASSTDFAQQFF
TRBV28,TRBJ2-1,CASSFLPGLAVYNEQFF
TRBV7-3,TRBJ2-1,CASSSFRFSPGNRNEQFF
TRBV7-2,TRBJ2-1,CASSWSQGQSSYNEQFF
TRBV2,TRBJ2-1,CASSPRLVNEQFF
TRBV5-5,TRBJ2-1,CASNLLAESSYNEQFF
TRBV28,TRBJ1-4,CASSLSEKLFF
TRBV27,TRBJ2-6,CASSPYSGANVLTF
TRBV6-1,TRBJ1-2,CASRPGQGLYGYTF